The rows below give T cell receptor beta chains drawn from one sample of a study of blood T cell repertoires in COVID-19. Assay: immunoSEQ multiplex PCR; the TCRdb copy retains only in-frame clones and omits some. The sample contains 60,000 to 70,000 clones, 91% of which appear only once. The sample taken for sequencing was peripheral blood. Receptors originate from a human donor with active COVID-19. The donor label of this sample is uncertain. The CDR3 runs from the conserved cysteine through the conserved F or W. D genes are given only for firm matches. Some rows have no size entry. The others give once, few or many, or a class for an expanded clone.

j_gene,abundance,d_gene,v_gene,CDR3aa,CDR3nt
TRBJ1-1,.,.,TRBV6-2/TRBV6-3,CASSPFGQHTEAFF,TGTGCCAGCAGTCCCTTTGGGCAGCACACTGAAGCTTTCTTT
TRBJ1-1,.,.,TRBV5-1,CASSPDGGVATEAFF,TGCGCCAGCAGCCCGGATGGGGGGGTGGCCACTGAAGCTTTCTTT
TRBJ2-7,.,.,TRBV6-5,CASIPQRPPYEQYF,TGTGCCAGCATTCCCCAGCGGCCTCCCTACGAGCAGTACTTC
TRBJ1-5,.,.,TRBV18,CASSPTPGTYNQPQHF,TGTGCCAGCTCACCCACCCCCGGGACTTATAATCAGCCCCAGCATTTT
TRBJ2-1,.,TRBD2,TRBV5-1,CASSLDRGEVANEQFF,TGCGCCAGCAGCTTGGATCGGGGGGAGGTGGCCAATGAGCAGTTCTTC
TRBJ1-3,.,TRBD1,TRBV12-3/TRBV12-4,CAVQGEGNTIYF,TGTGCCGTACAGGGGGAAGGAAACACCATATATTTT
TRBJ1-5,.,.,TRBV3-1/TRBV3-2,CASSQYSNQPQHF,TGTGCCAGCAGCCAGTATAGCAATCAGCCCCAGCATTTT
TRBJ1-2,.,.,TRBV28,CASSTGFYGYTF,TGTGCCAGCAGTACAGGATTCTATGGCTACACCTTC
TRBJ2-3,.,TRBD2,TRBV3-1/TRBV3-2,CASSQGREGHADTQYF,TGTGCCAGCAGCCAAGGGCGGGAGGGCCATGCAGATACGCAGTATTTT
TRBJ1-1,.,.,TRBV5-6,CASSSRTAPNFAEAFF,TGTGCCAGCAGCTCGAGGACAGCACCTAATTTTGCTGAAGCTTTCTTT
TRBJ2-2,.,TRBD2,TRBV4-1,CASSQGPRLGGPTGELFF,TGCGCCAGCAGCCAAGGCCCCCGGCTGGGAGGGCCAACCGGGGAGCTGTTTTTT
TRBJ2-5,once,.,TRBV25-1,CASSRGVGSQETQYF,TGTGCCAGCTCCAGGGGGGTAGGAAGCCAAGAGACCCAGTACTTC
TRBJ2-7,.,.,TRBV18,CASSPQDISYEQYF,TGTGCCAGCTCACCTCAGGACATCTCCTACGAGCAGTACTTC
TRBJ1-4,.,.,TRBV19,CASTAGGRGEKLFF,TGTGCCAGTACCGCCGGGGGGCGTGGGGAAAAACTGTTTTTT
TRBJ1-3,.,TRBD1,TRBV3-1/TRBV3-2,CASSPGQGQVYTIYF,TGTGCCAGCAGCCCTGGACAGGGTCAGGTTTACACCATATATTTT
TRBJ2-3,once,.,TRBV27,CASSLGASSTDTQYF,TGTGCCAGCAGTCTTGGGGCTTCGAGCACAGATACGCAGTATTTT
TRBJ2-7,once,.,TRBV24-1,CATSDDKGSAYEQYF,TGTGCCACCAGTGATGACAAAGGCTCTGCCTACGAGCAGTACTTC
TRBJ1-2,few,.,TRBV6-2/TRBV6-3,CASSYTGTYGYTF,TGTGCCAGCAGTTATACAGGAACCTATGGCTACACCTTC
TRBJ1-1,.,TRBD1,TRBV5-8,CASSHRQGAFTEAFF,TGTGCCAGCAGCCACAGACAGGGGGCTTTCACTGAAGCTTTCTTT
TRBJ1-2,.,TRBD1,TRBV7-8,CASSLDRSGGGYTF,TGTGCCAGCAGCTTAGATAGGTCAGGGGGCGGCTACACCTTC
TRBJ2-5,.,TRBD1,TRBV10-2,CASRAGTGGLETQYF,TGCGCCAGCAGAGCCGGGACAGGGGGTTTGGAGACCCAGTACTTC
TRBJ2-2,once,TRBD2,TRBV27,CASSPTGAGGGGELFF,TGTGCCAGCAGTCCCACGGGGGCGGGGGGAGGCGGGGAGCTGTTTTTT
TRBJ1-1,.,.,TRBV29-1,CSVSVLNTEAFF,TGCAGCGTGTCCGTTTTGAACACTGAAGCTTTCTTT
TRBJ1-1,.,.,TRBV5-1,CASKEGRTEAFF,TGCGCCAGCAAGGAGGGGAGGACTGAAGCTTTCTTT
TRBJ2-7,.,TRBD2,TRBV3-1/TRBV3-2,CASSPGLVYEQYF,TGTGCCAGCAGCCCGGGACTAGTCTACGAGCAGTACTTC
TRBJ2-2,.,.,TRBV7-8,CASSLAPGSGELFF,TGTGCCAGCAGCTTAGCGCCGGGGTCCGGGGAGCTGTTTTTT
TRBJ1-1,.,.,TRBV4-1,CASSRTLNTEAFF,TGCGCCAGCAGTCGGACACTGAACACTGAAGCTTTCTTT
TRBJ2-5,.,TRBD2,TRBV7-2,CASSSGGRARQETQYF,TGTGCCAGCAGCTCGGGCGGGAGGGCCCGCCAAGAGACCCAGTACTTC
TRBJ2-7,.,TRBD1,TRBV7-2,CASSSYNRGRPYEQYF,TGTGCCAGCAGCTCCTATAACAGGGGCCGCCCCTACGAGCAGTACTTC
TRBJ1-2,.,TRBD1,TRBV28,CASRVDRAFYGYTF,TGTGCCAGCAGGGTAGACAGGGCCTTCTATGGCTACACCTTC
TRBJ2-1,.,.,TRBV7-8,CASSSRQGIGNEQFF,TGTGCCAGCAGCTCTCGTCAGGGTATCGGCAATGAGCAGTTCTTC
TRBJ2-2,.,TRBD2,TRBV28,CAAGGLATNTGELFF,TGTGCCGCCGGGGGACTAGCGACGAACACCGGGGAGCTGTTTTTT
TRBJ2-2,.,TRBD1,TRBV11-1,CASRTGGRNTGELFF,TGTGCCAGCAGGACAGGGGGACGGAACACCGGGGAGCTGTTTTTT
TRBJ2-7,.,TRBD2,TRBV9,CASSNTLAPYEQYF,TGTGCCAGCAGTAACACACTAGCGCCCTACGAGCAGTACTTC
TRBJ1-5,.,.,TRBV7-2,CASSLFEDSNQPQHF,TGTGCCAGCAGCTTATTCGAGGATAGCAATCAGCCCCAGCATTTT
TRBJ2-2,.,TRBD1,TRBV6-6,CASRTGESRTGELFF,TGTGCCAGCAGAACAGGGGAATCACGCACCGGGGAGCTGTTTTTT
TRBJ1-1,.,.,TRBV6-5,CASSYRRESEAFF,TGTGCCAGCAGTTACCGACGGGAATCTGAAGCTTTCTTT
TRBJ2-5,.,.,TRBV3-1/TRBV3-2,CASSQQTGPGHQETQYF,TGTGCCAGCAGCCAACAAACAGGCCCCGGACACCAAGAGACCCAGTACTTC
TRBJ2-2,once,.,TRBV6-5,CASSRDQGTGELFF,TGTGCCAGCAGTAGGGACCAGGGGACCGGGGAGCTGTTTTTT
TRBJ1-4,.,.,TRBV7-6,CASSPTAREKLFF,TGTGCCAGCAGCCCGACTGCCCGGGAAAAACTGTTTTTT
TRBJ1-5,.,.,TRBV6-5,CASSYAGGASQPQHF,TGTGCCAGCAGTTACGCGGGGGGGGCGAGTCAGCCCCAGCATTTT
TRBJ2-7,.,TRBD1,TRBV20-1,CSASRDSLTYEQYF,TGCAGTGCTAGTCGGGACAGCCTCACCTACGAGCAGTACTTC
TRBJ2-7,once,.,TRBV6-5,CATRLGAGLYEQYF,TGTGCCACTCGACTGGGGGCAGGCCTCTACGAGCAGTACTTC
TRBJ2-2,.,TRBD1,TRBV25-1,CASSTQGVGTGELFF,TGTGCCAGCAGTACACAGGGGGTGGGTACCGGGGAGCTGTTTTTT
TRBJ2-2,few,.,TRBV30,CAWSQNRVTGELFF,TGTGCCTGGAGTCAGAACAGGGTCACCGGGGAGCTGTTTTTT
TRBJ1-2,.,.,TRBV5-1,CASSLDWEYGYTF,TGCGCCAGCAGCTTGGACTGGGAGTATGGCTACACCTTC
TRBJ2-7,.,.,TRBV14,CASSQNWQGYEQYF,TGTGCCAGCAGCCAGAACTGGCAGGGCTACGAGCAGTACTTC
TRBJ2-1,.,TRBD2,TRBV7-2,CASSLDGDYNNEQFF,TGTGCCAGCAGCTTAGATGGGGACTACAACAATGAGCAGTTCTTC
TRBJ2-3,.,TRBD2,TRBV28,CASSLAGRASGTDTQYF,TGTGCCAGCAGTCTAGCCGGGAGGGCATCTGGCACAGATACGCAGTATTTT
TRBJ1-2,.,TRBD1,TRBV5-5,CASSSRQGTTGGYTF,TGTGCCAGCAGCTCGCGACAGGGAACTACGGGTGGCTACACCTTC
TRBJ1-2,.,.,TRBV7-2,CASSARVGYTF,TGTGCCAGCAGCGCCAGGGTGGGCTACACCTTC
TRBJ2-5,.,TRBD1,TRBV5-6,CASSSRDRGKETQYF,TGTGCCAGCAGCTCCAGGGACAGGGGGAAAGAGACCCAGTACTTC
TRBJ2-7,once,TRBD2,TRBV2,CATTSGRAGEQYF,TGTGCCACAACTAGCGGGAGGGCCGGGGAGCAGTACTTC
TRBJ1-5,.,TRBD1,TRBV13,CASSHGTGDQPQHF,TGTGCCAGCAGCCACGGGACAGGGGATCAGCCCCAGCATTTT
TRBJ2-7,.,.,TRBV24-1,CATSDSTGSVYEQYF,TGTGCCACCAGTGATTCCACAGGGAGTGTTTACGAGCAGTACTTC
TRBJ1-4,.,.,TRBV6-5,CASSIQGPTNEKLFF,TGTGCCAGCAGTATACAGGGACCAACTAATGAAAAACTGTTTTTT
TRBJ1-2,.,TRBD1,TRBV2,CASSAYGQAAGYTF,TGTGCCAGCAGTGCCTACGGACAGGCCGCTGGCTACACCTTC